These 21 T cell receptor beta chains share one sample of origin, sequenced in a study of Graves' ophthalmopathy and Graves' hyperthyroidism. Beta-chain TCR CDR3 regions were amplified from RNA transcripts. In the first round, RT-PCR was carried out with HTBI primers, and a multiplex PCR formed the second round. Each CDR3 protein is one row after TCRdb ran MiXCR on the multiplex PCR reads. The data contain 170,000 or so distinct CDR3 sequences, around two fifths of them singletons. Material for sequencing was peripheral blood. Every receptor here comes from a man aged 30-40 years with Graves' ophthalmopathy.

In this sample, this clonotype turned up once. This rearrangement joins TRBV2 to TRBJ1-5; perhaps TRBD1 as D (5 bases). V lost 1 base to trimming and J lost 7 bases, with 14 bases between them. The germline gives CDR1 SNHLY, CDR2 FYNNEI. CDR3 length: 15 amino acids. The CDR3 reads CASSEEGTGFQPQHF. CDR3 coding DNA: TGTGCCAGCAGTGAAGAGGGGACTGGGTTCCAGCCCCAGCATTTT.

At least ten counts were recorded for this clonotype. The V call is TRBV11-1, the J call TRBJ2-5; D not certain. V was clipped by 0 bases and J by 1 base, with 15 bases between them. Germline V gene lookup returns CDR1 SGHAT and CDR2 FQDESV (reference sequence). The CDR3 is made up of 17 amino acids. CDR3 residues: CASSLAKSVGTQETQYF. The CDR3 DNA reads TGTGCCAGCAGCTTAGCGAAAAGCGTCGGAACCCAAGAGACCCAGTACTTC.

This clonotype was detected many times. V and J are TRBV12-3 or TRBV12-4 and TRBJ1-2, with 7 positions matching TRBD1. The CDR3 consists of 14 residues. V shed 5 bases and J 4 bases; nucleotides not matched to a gene: 7. The CDR3 loop is CASSHGTAIYGYTF. As DNA, the CDR3 is TGTGCCAGCAGTCACGGGACAGCCATCTATGGCTACACCTTC.

This clonotype was recorded at least ten times. This chain links TRBV12-3 or TRBV12-4 with TRBJ1-1; D is perhaps TRBD1 (5 bases). Between the trimmed V and J ends, which lost 6 bases and 5 bases, there was a span of 13 bases. The CDR3 runs to 13 residues. CDR3 residues: CASRPDSPTEAFF. CDR3 in DNA: TGTGCCAGCAGGCCCGACAGTCCAACTGAAGCTTTCTTT.

The chain has TRBV20-1 and TRBJ2-7; 9 bases agree with TRBD2. Per germline, CDR1 DFQATT and CDR2 SNEGSKA (reference sequence). This CDR3 spans 14 amino acids. V lost 4 bases and J lost 2; bases outside the gene matches: 6. CDR3 loop: CSATLSGSPYEQYF. The CDR3 DNA sequence: TGCAGTGCTACCCTTAGCGGGAGTCCCTACGAGCAGTACTTC.

In its sample, this clonotype was seen many times. This chain joins TRBV18 and TRBJ2-7, with TRBD1 matching over 8 bases. Germline V gives CDR1 KGHSH, CDR2 LQKENI. CDR3 length: 15 amino acids. Trimming at V came to 1 base and at J to 2 bases, leaving 4 bases not matched to a gene. The CDR3 loop reads CASSPQDRAAYEQYF. CDR3 sequence (DNA): TGTGCCAGCTCACCACAGGACAGGGCCGCCTACGAGCAGTACTTC.

Ten or more counts support this clonotype. This rearrangement joins TRBV20-1 to TRBJ2-7; 14 nucleotides align to TRBD2. CDR1 is DFQATT and CDR2 is SNEGSKA in the germline V gene (reference sequence). The CDR3 length is 16 residues. The junction had 11 bases not matched to a gene; V was cut back by 6 bases and J by 4 bases. The DNA for the CDR3 is TGCAGTGCACAGGGGGGACTAGCGGGGGTATCTTACGAGCAGTACTTC. This codes for CSAQGGLAGVSYEQYF.

This clonotype was counted a few times. The V gene is TRBV6-1, the J gene TRBJ1-5; possible D gene TRBD1, 6 bases. Germline V CDR1 and CDR2: MNHNS, SASEGT. This CDR3 region has 15 residues. V lost 5 bases and J 6 bases, leaving 17 bases between the germline ends. Here the CDR3 reads CASSKVQGFPQPQHF. Here the CDR3 DNA reads TGTGCCAGCAGTAAAGTACAGGGTTTCCCTCAGCCCCAGCATTTT.

This clonotype was counted many times. The chain couples TRBV28 to TRBJ2-6, with no clear D. Between the trimmed V and J ends, which lost 5 bases and 0 bases, there was a span of 17 bases. This CDR3 has 18 residues. CDR1 is MDHEN and CDR2 is SYDVKM in the germline V gene. The CDR3 DNA reads TGTGCCAGCAGTCTGAGCGTGGGGTTACCCTCTGGGGCCAACGTCCTGACTTTC. Protein: CASSLSVGLPSGANVLTF.

This clonotype was observed at least ten times. The V call is TRBV6-1, the J call TRBJ2-7; 9 positions agree with TRBD1. Germline loops: CDR1 MNHNS, CDR2 SASEGT. CDR3 length: 16 amino acids. J gave up 0 bases and V 4 bases, and 7 bases lay outside the gene matches. CDR3 in amino acids: CASSATDRGNSYEQYF. The CDR3 bases are TGTGCCAGCAGTGCCACCGACAGGGGGAACTCCTACGAGCAGTACTTC.

At least ten counts were recorded for this clonotype. The chain employs TRBV9 and TRBJ2-7, with 11 nucleotides matching TRBD1. V shed 4 bases and J 4 bases; nucleotides not matched to a gene: 4. Germline V gives CDR1 SGDLS, CDR2 YYNGEE. This CDR3 contains 14 residues. The CDR3 bases are TGTGCCAGCAGCTCCGGGACAGGGGGGTACGAGCAGTACTTC. Translating gives CASSSGTGGYEQYF.

This clonotype was seen once. The genes are TRBV6-5 and TRBJ2-7; 10 nucleotides align to TRBD2. With V trimmed by 0 bases and J by 8 bases, 7 bases remained unmatched. The CDR3 covers 15 residues. Germline values: CDR1 MNHEY, CDR2 SVGAGI. CDR3 DNA: TGTGCCAGCAGTTACTCGACCGGGACTAGCGAAAAGCAGTACTTC. Its protein is CASSYSTGTSEKQYF.

The DNA of the CDR3 is TGTGCCAGCAGTGATAGAGGGGCGTACGAGCAGTACTTC. This sequence encodes CASSDRGAYEQYF. The chain has TRBV6-1 and TRBJ2-7; D tentatively fits TRBD1 or TRBD2 (5 bases each). Between the trimmed V and J ends, which lost 3 bases and 4 bases, there was a span of 10 bases. Germline CDR1 is MNHNS and CDR2 is SASEGT. The CDR3 runs 13 residues.

This clonotype was counted once. The chain carries TRBV15 and TRBJ2-7; TRBD2 aligns across 8 bases. This CDR3 is built from 14 residues. V dropped 0 bases and J dropped 4; count of bases not matched to a gene: 2. The germline CDR1 and CDR2 sequences are LNHNV and YYDKDF (reference sequence). The CDR3 nucleotides read TGTGCCACCAGCAGAGAGTCTAGCGGGTACGAGCAGTACTTC. Its protein is CATSRESSGYEQYF.

J is TRBJ2-7 and V is TRBV24-1; D is ambiguous. CDR1 is KGHDR, CDR2 SFDVKD, per germline. This CDR3 has 13 amino acids. The ends were cut back, 1 base at V and 3 bases at J, with 6 bases in the middle. In nucleotides, the CDR3 is TGTGCCACCAGTGATTTTGGGCGCTACGAGCAGTACTTC. It yields the protein CATSDFGRYEQYF.

This clonotype was recorded many times. The CDR3 nucleotides are TGTGCCTGGAGGTTGGGGAGGAACTATGGCTACACCTTC. Its protein product is CAWRLGRNYGYTF. The genes are TRBV30 and TRBJ1-2; D gene uncertain. Germline V gene sequence: CDR1 GTSNPN, CDR2 SVGIG (reference sequence). V was cut by 3 bases and J by 2 bases, with 10 bases left in between. CDR3 length equals 13 residues. Filled out from reference TRBV30 and TRBJ1-2, the complete variable domain reads SQTIHQWPATLVQPVGSPLSLECTVEGTSNPNLYWYRQAAGRGLQLLFYSVGIGQISSEVPQNLSASRPQDRQFILSSKKLLLSDSGFYLCAWRLGRNYGYTFGSGTRLTVV.

The chain is built from TRBV20-1 and TRBJ2-7; 7 nucleotides line up with TRBD1. This CDR3 region has 11 residues. The junction had 4 bases not matched to a gene; V was cut back by 8 bases and J by 3 bases. Germline V gene data show CDR1 as DFQATT and CDR2 as SNEGSKA (reference sequence). CDR3 sequence reads: CSLRQGYEQYF. CDR3 bases: TGCAGTTTGCGACAGGGCTACGAGCAGTACTTC.

In this sample, this clonotype turned up many times. The CDR3 nucleotides read TGTGCCAGCAGCATCCGACAGGCTAACTATGGCTACACCTTC. Translation gives CASSIRQANYGYTF. V usage is TRBV7-2 and J usage is TRBJ1-2; D is possibly TRBD1 (6 bases). V was trimmed by 5 bases and J by 0 bases, leaving 10 bases between them. The CDR3 extends over 14 amino acids. Germline CDR1 reads SGHTA; CDR2 reads FQGNSA. Complete variable domain (other parts from reference TRBV7-2 and TRBJ1-2): GAGVSQSPSNKVTEKGKDVELRCDPISGHTALYWYRQSLGQGLEFLIYFQGNSAPDKSGLPSDRFSAERTGGSVSTLTIQRTQQEDSAVYLCASSIRQANYGYTFGSGTRLTVV.

This clonotype was detected many times. The genes are TRBV7-9 and TRBJ1-2, with 9 bases lining up with TRBD1. The CDR3 runs to 13 residues. Germline lookup yields CDR1 SEHNR and CDR2 FQNEAQ (reference sequence). Losses at the gene ends were 5 bases for V and 7 bases for J; bases not matched to a gene: 5. CDR3 sequence: CASSRQGGLGYTF. As DNA, the CDR3 is TGTGCCAGCAGCCGACAGGGGGGTCTTGGCTACACCTTC.

This clonotype showed up many times. The genes are TRBV5-1 and TRBJ1-1; D might be TRBD1 (6 bases). The CDR3 runs to 14 residues. Germline V gene data show CDR1 as SGHRS and CDR2 as YFSETQ. V was trimmed by 2 bases and J by 5 bases, leaving 13 bases between them. This chain's CDR3 is CASSLDRPGTEAFF. CDR3 nucleotides: TGCGCCAGCAGCTTAGACAGGCCGGGTACTGAAGCTTTCTTT.

This clonotype was counted at least ten times. This chain connects TRBV7-6 to TRBJ2-7, with 10 bases that match TRBD1. The CDR3 covers 14 residues. CDR1 and CDR2 (germline): SGHVS, FNYEAQ. J gave up 3 bases and V 3 bases, and 2 bases lay outside the gene matches. CDR3 nucleotides: TGTGCCAGCAGCTTCTGGGACAGGGGCTACGAGCAGTACTTC. It translates to CASSFWDRGYEQYF. The full variable domain, rest sourced from reference TRBV7-6 and TRBJ2-7, is GAGVSQSPRYKVTKRGQDVALRCDPISGHVSLYWYRQALGQGPEFLTYFNYEAQQDKSGLPNDRFSAERPEGSISTLTIQRTEQRDSAMYRCASSFWDRGYEQYFGPGTRLTVT.